The text below deals with one T cell receptor (beta chain). Its recognized antigen is unknown. Base qualities are not provided; no much larger clone lies one nucleotide away. Library construction relied on the immunoSEQ multiplex PCR assay. For the multiplex PCR, a mixture combining 60 forward primers for TCR Vbeta segments and 13 reverse primers for TCR Jbeta segments was used. The CDR3 region of rearranged TCR beta genes was amplified from genomic DNA with a multiplex PCR assay. The amplified TCR beta libraries were sequenced on the Illumina HiSeq System as 87-base-pair reads. The authors processed their data as follows. Across the 500 to 750 repertoires, a later analysis counted tens of millions of unique TCR beta chains, 8.5 million to 12 million of which were shared by at least two donors. A nearest-neighbor algorithm error-corrected the raw reads and collapsed the reads into unique sequences, merging closely related sequences to remove PCR and sequencing errors. To assign V, D and J gene segments, CDR3 sequences were aligned to IMGT reference sequences. Each retained sequence needed at least a six-nucleotide match to both a V gene segment and a J gene segment. Rearrangements were classified as productive when the CDR3 lacked stop codons and remained in frame with V and J, and all other rearrangements were classified as non-productive. CDR3 was defined by IMGT convention, running from the second conserved V-encoded cysteine to the conserved J-encoded phenylalanine. The earlier analysis of 550 to 650 of the donors excluded any sequence lacking an unambiguous match to a single V gene segment. In an earlier analysis of roughly 600 of the donors, a V segment was called functional when productive rearrangements were above 56.7%, and segregating when the standard deviation between donors exceeded 5%. A statistical classification framework was built to diagnose cytomegalovirus status from the catalog of TCR beta chain sequences. In a later analysis, V and J genes were assigned by comparing TCR nucleotide sequences against IMGT/GENE-DB human TR gene sequences. The TCRdist pipeline was used in a later analysis to assign CDR3 sequences and most-parsimonious VDJ recombination scenarios. A later analysis defined each TCR beta chain by its CDR3 amino acid sequence plus V-gene family, and excluded reads lacking a unique V-gene family. A later analysis removed 550 to 700 highly shared, low-generation-probability nucleotide sequences to deal with suspected cross-contamination and a sequencing artifact. A later analysis calculated a clonal expansion index for each public chain from normalized within-repertoire ranks of inferred template counts. A later analysis computed generation probabilities with a VDJ recombination model fitted to out-of-frame rearrangements, and checked the results against IGoR. In a later analysis, hypergeometric tests were used to score TCR-TCR, TCR-HLA and TCR-CMV co-occurrence, with a repertoire-size bias correction applied to TCR pairs. To estimate false discovery rates, a later analysis permuted the HLA or CMV assignments 20 times. In a later analysis, co-occurring TCRs were grouped using DBSCAN, and TCRdist sequence similarity was added for clustering within HLA-allele-positive subsets. Repertoires with fewer than 30,000 or more than 120,000 public chains, plus five repertoires with anomalous nucleotide sharing, were excluded from co-occurrence clustering. Here the immuneACCESS table is served through TCRdb, limited to in-frame sequences with V and J called. Missing clones are a known gap in these copies; in checked studies unresolved V genes cover under half, and the rest lacks a known reason. The V and J calls and clone size were taken over from that table, and D and trimming were inferred from the DNA. In this sample the table shows 98,000 or so clones, around 73% of which occur a single time. The top ten clones comprise about 1.7% of the sample.

The cohort was made up of about 610 healthy bone marrow donors. All cohort members were sampled while nominally healthy, although unrecorded immune exposures were likely present. The donor was CMV seronegative and was included in the group of a few hundred seronegative cohort members. A peripheral blood sample was provided by each donor, and peripheral blood mononuclear cells were used for TCR beta sequencing. Genomic DNA extraction from the blood cell samples was performed with the Qiagen DNeasy Blood Extraction Kit. This specimen comes from a study of cytomegalovirus exposure and HLA in healthy donors (dated by TCRdb to about 2017). Regarding the research as a whole: In an earlier analysis of roughly 500 of the donors, roughly 300 Gb of sequence data and some 100 million unique TCR beta sequences from 150 million to 200 million T cells were reported. An early release that covered fewer than 800 HLA-typed donors contained around 300 gigabases of sequencing data and some 87 million unique TCR sequences. Using immunosequencing, the study profiled T cell repertoires from around 670 subjects and related those repertoires to cytomegalovirus serostatus. An earlier analysis of 500 to 750 of the donors applied high-throughput TCR beta sequencing to assess whether each TCR beta V gene segment acted as functional or pseudogenic. A later analysis re-analyzed previously published TCR beta repertoires from 666 donors and added high-resolution HLA genotyping to study TCR occurrence patterns. A separate validation cohort of over a hundred different subjects was used in addition to the approximately 700-subject first cohort. The genetic ancestry cluster associated with self-reported Caucasian donors included approximately 85% of the 398 genotyped donors. The study combined high-throughput TCR immunosequencing, statistical association of individual TCRs with disease status, and machine learning to predict cytomegalovirus infection status. Every repertoire in the discovery cohort had been generated on one and the same sequencing platform. Across 300 to 400 genotyped donors of the cohort, an average of about 200,000 unique TCR beta nucleotide sequences per donor were sequenced, and approximately 19% of those sequences were non-productive. The later analysis used no new phenotypic data to find candidate immune exposures, relying instead on TCR beta sequences and their occurrence across donors. Alongside the repertoire data, information on donor age, sex, ethnicity and CMV serostatus was compiled. Class I and class II HLA loci were covered by the typing at four-digit resolution. A later genetic analysis used genome-wide SNP genotypes for about three fifths of the 666 donors, treating that subset as a discovery cohort. The number of donors typed differed by locus, with roughly 620-640 for A, B, C, DRB1 and DQB1, roughly 520 for DQA1, over 600 for DPA1, and 450 to 480 for DPB1. Roughly 5 DR-DQ haplotypes were handled as single units for association and clustering because linkage in the cohort was strong. The study aimed to test whether signatures of past pathogen exposure could be identified by cataloging public T cell receptors. On the study overall, not on this receptor specifically: A group of highly shared sequence variants was considered likely to be a technical artifact of the sequencing pipeline. Specific HLA alleles were associated with 15,000 to 20,000 TCR beta sequences at a false discovery rate of 0.05 in a later analysis. A later genetic analysis reported fewer N-insertions in productive TCRs among donors in an Asian-associated ancestry cluster than the roughly 650-donor mean. In the study, about 150 TCR beta chains were listed as associated with cytomegalovirus. According to the authors, the approach could potentially be generalized to other disease states and immunological phenotypes. In a later genetic analysis, a missense DCLRE1C variant was associated with V-gene and J-gene trimming of TCR beta chains, and the association was replicated in an independent cohort. In this cohort, only TCR beta chains were sequenced, and detectable features were limited by the absence of alpha or paired-chain data. An earlier analysis of 587 of the donors showed that most TCR beta V segments appeared in productive rearrangements either about 87% or about 30% of the time, which broadly matched IMGT annotations. Most TCR sequences were seen in very few donors, while some public TCRs were found in many individuals. In a later analysis, TCR association rates were found to vary across HLA loci, with the most associated TCRs seen for DRB1 alleles and the fewest for HLA-C alleles. A later analysis reported that several top co-occurrence clusters appeared linked to parvovirus B19, influenza, CMV and Epstein-Barr virus. Because some donors lacked HLA typing at each locus, the association tests relied only on the typed subset. In vitro tests confirmed that a few of the cytomegalovirus-associated TCR beta chains recognize cytomegalovirus antigens. Correlated functional status among segregating V segments might reflect linkage disequilibrium, but an unknown experimental factor could not be ruled out. When HLA alleles, especially DR and DQ, strongly co-occurred, attributing TCR associations to individual alleles was difficult. In a later analysis, HLA-associated TCR beta chains showed more clonal expansion and lower generation probabilities than non-associated chains that were equally common. The only immune exposure information available for the cohort was CMV serostatus. A further reported finding was that TCR beta sequences accurately predicted the HLA-A and HLA-B alleles for most subjects in the first cohort. Because counts were too low, seventeen rarely observed V segments, including chromosome 9 orphons, were left out of the earlier analysis of 500 to 750 of the donors. A later analysis found that most CMV-associated TCR beta chains appeared HLA-restricted, with HLA associations seemingly driven largely by CMV exposure. The classifier was reported to diagnose cytomegalovirus status with high specificity and sensitivity in both the original cohort and the validation cohort. The presence/absence analyses assumed that sequencing depth was roughly uniform across donors, and that assumption may not be true.

This TCR came from a woman between 40 and 50 years old in good health and CMV-seronegative. Sequencing used PBMCs.

The CDR3 region: CASSGRTSALYSYEQYF. The nucleotide sequence reads TGTGCCAGCAGCGGCCGGACTAGCGCCTTATACTCTTACGAGCAGTACTTC. Here the chain combines TRBV14 and TRBJ2-7, and TRBD2 matches 9 of the central bases. The CDR3 spans 17 residues, from the cysteine through the phenylalanine. Left in the record is the CDR3 DNA by itself, 51 bases read in frame from the first base. Here V drops 5 bases and J drops 4 bases, and the junction holds 15 bases not matched to any gene. The germline V gene gives CDR1 as SGHDN and CDR2 as FVKESK. The CDR3, completed at both ends by the reference TRBV14 and TRBJ2-7 genes, gives the full variable domain EAGVTQFPSHSVIEKGQTVTLRCDPISGHDNLYWYRRVMGKEIKFLLHFVKESKQDESGMPNNRFLAERTGGTYSTLKVQPAELEDSGVYFCASSGRTSALYSYEQYFGPGTRLTVT.